Listed below are T cell receptor beta chains from one sample, sequenced in a study of shared clonotypes between healthy human individuals. The method was immunoSEQ multiplex PCR; TCRdb's version includes in-frame clones alone and lacks a portion of them. The sample yields 2 million to 2.5 million clones, around 95% seen once. Material: naive CD4+ T cells sorted from blood. Source of these receptors: a man younger than 35 in good health. The CDR3 runs from the conserved cysteine through the conserved F or W.

J,V,CDR3
TRBJ2-3,TRBV7-7,CASSFAGGTDTQYF
TRBJ1-4,TRBV29-1,CSVEEAANEKLFF
TRBJ2-2,TRBV4-3,CASSHDMGSHRRELFF
TRBJ2-6,TRBV19,CASSSGTSGSPGANVLTF
TRBJ2-3,TRBV29-1,CSVIAGGNTDTQYF
TRBJ1-4,TRBV21-1,CASSRPRTNEKLFF
TRBJ2-7,TRBV13,CASSRTSGGSSYEQYF
TRBJ1-1,TRBV7-2,CASSSQTGVSTEAFF
TRBJ1-5,TRBV30,CAWSSRGAQPQHF
TRBJ2-1,TRBV5-1,CASRILPSYNEQFF
TRBJ2-7,TRBV5-1,CASSFQGYEQYF
TRBJ1-6,TRBV18,CASSPGPYNSPLHF
TRBJ2-5,TRBV29-1,CSVDRVETQYF
TRBJ2-7,TRBV29-1,CSVRTASGRNEQYF
TRBJ2-5,TRBV7-9,CASSYRDRGQETQYF
TRBJ2-7,TRBV7-9,CASSSSGGLREQYF
TRBJ2-2,TRBV2,CASSGTLQAGELFF
TRBJ2-2,TRBV5-1,CASSSLGGPTGELFF
TRBJ2-7,TRBV19,CASSPPGTGNYEQYF
TRBJ2-5,TRBV5-1,CASSAGTGIETQYF
TRBJ1-5,TRBV30,CASFPSYSNQPQHF
TRBJ2-7,TRBV2,CASRVSLMSSYEQYF
TRBJ1-1,TRBV30,CAWGTGRPNTEAFF
TRBJ1-1,TRBV6-5,CASSYPRLGVAFF
TRBJ2-3,TRBV5-1,CASSSEGSTDTQYF
TRBJ1-2,TRBV7-6,CASSMTKGGDGYTF
TRBJ2-7,TRBV10-2,CASMSNRVVAEQYF
TRBJ1-4,TRBV7-9,CASRAGRHWGEKLFF
TRBJ2-4,TRBV2,CASTRRENIQYF
TRBJ1-2,TRBV11-2,CASSRDRERSYTF
TRBJ2-7,TRBV29-1,CSVPAPGREQLYEQYF